What follows is one T cell receptor (beta chain) and its context. This sample is drawn from a study of control samples from healthy donors and cancer patients. The germline CDR1 and CDR2 sequences are SGHRS and YFSETQ. The CDR3 covers 15 residues. V trimming: 3 bases; J trimming: 2 bases; junction bases outside the gene matches: 5. Here immunoSEQ multiplex PCR was the method, and the copy in TCRdb shows in-frame clones only, minus some. Found here are 150,000 to 160,000 clones, about 93% of them singletons; the top ten hold approximately 2.5%. J is TRBJ2-7 and V is TRBV5-1; 10 bases match TRBD2. This sequence was found in a man over 45 in good health. Sequencing used blood. The chain's CDR3 is CASSSSTSGAYEQYF. The CDR3 region has the DNA TGCGCCAGCAGCTCCTCTACTAGCGGGGCCTACGAGCAGTACTTC. Together with reference TRBV5-1 and TRBJ2-7, the CDR3 gives the full variable domain: KAGVTQTPRYLIKTRGQQVTLSCSPISGHRSVSWYQQTPGQGLQFLFEYFSETQRNKGNFPGRFSGRQFSNSRSEMNVSTLELGDSALYLCASSSSTSGAYEQYFGPGTRLTVT.